This is a list of T cell receptor beta chains from one sample in a study of control samples from healthy donors and cancer patients. Data came from immunoSEQ multiplex PCR; TCRdb stores just in-frame clones and leaves some out. The repertoire has approximately 140,000 clones, roughly 94% of them found once; the top ten carry 10% to 15%. The material sequenced was blood. These receptors came from a man aged 35 to 55 in good health. CDR3s include the opening cysteine and the closing phenylalanine or tryptophan. Expanded clones are given a class, and other clones once, few, many or no size at all.

size: NA; V: TRBV5-1; CDR3: CASSLEVYRQETQYF
size: NA; V: TRBV29-1; CDR3: CSGRGGGWYQETQYF
size: NA; V: TRBV2; CDR3: CASSARTARDQPQHF
size: NA; V: TRBV24-1; CDR3: CATQGGWAGELFF
size: once; V: TRBV2; CDR3: CASSELGRGVSSYEQYF
size: NA; V: TRBV29-1; CDR3: CSVEPPGSYEQYF
size: NA; V: TRBV5-6; CDR3: CASSLVQGGEKLFF
size: NA; V: TRBV7-2; CDR3: CASSSASGGTYNEQFF
size: NA; V: TRBV15; CDR3: CATEGQAGGNTGELFF
size: NA; V: TRBV10-3; CDR3: CAIRQAYEQYF
size: NA; V: TRBV6-1; CDR3: CASSDLIRGKQPQHF
size: NA; V: TRBV5-1; CDR3: CASSLVRGQGNGYTF
size: NA; V: TRBV24-1; CDR3: CATSDPGQGAEEQYF
size: NA; V: TRBV30; CDR3: CAWSVRGDYGYTF
size: NA; V: TRBV9; CDR3: CASSVGNSLNEKLFF
size: NA; V: TRBV5-4; CDR3: CASSLGQGIGFGYTF
size: NA; V: TRBV28; CDR3: CASRETGYNEQYF
size: NA; V: TRBV24-1; CDR3: CATRGQLDTGELFF